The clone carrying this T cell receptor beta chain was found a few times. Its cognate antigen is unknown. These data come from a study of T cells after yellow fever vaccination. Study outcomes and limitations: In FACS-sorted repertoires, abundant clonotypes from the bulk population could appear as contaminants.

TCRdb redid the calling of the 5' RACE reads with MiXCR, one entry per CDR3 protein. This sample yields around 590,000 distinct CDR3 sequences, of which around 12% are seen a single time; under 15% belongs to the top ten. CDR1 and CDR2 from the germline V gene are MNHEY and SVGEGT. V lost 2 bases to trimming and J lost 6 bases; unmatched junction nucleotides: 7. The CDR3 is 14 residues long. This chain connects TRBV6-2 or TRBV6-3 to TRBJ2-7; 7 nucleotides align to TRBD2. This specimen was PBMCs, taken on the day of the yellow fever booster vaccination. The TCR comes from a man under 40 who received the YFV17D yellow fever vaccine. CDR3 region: CASSYTGTTGEQYF. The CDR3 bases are TGTGCCAGCAGTTACACCGGGACTACAGGCGAGCAGTACTTC.